A selection of T cell receptor beta chains follows, all from one sample in a study of vaccination effects on CD4 cells after COVID-19. Some clones are missing from TCRdb's copy, which holds only in-frame ones; the method was immunoSEQ multiplex PCR. The sample shows some 50,000 clones, under 85% of them seen only once. No cognate antigen is known for these TCRs. The sequenced sample was CD4+ T cells from PBMCs cultured without peptide, obtained after COVID-19 vaccination. The receptors stem from a human donor who had a prior SARS-CoV-2 infection. Each CDR3 is given with its conserved first and last residue. A D gene is named only where the DNA matches it firmly. Expanded clones get a size class; other rows say once, few or many, or leave the size out.

j_gene: TRBJ2-3
d_gene: .
abundance: .
v_gene: TRBV7-9
CDR3aa: CASSSGPANTDTQYF
CDR3nt: TGTGCCAGCAGCTCGGGACCCGCCAACACAGATACGCAGTATTTT

j_gene: TRBJ1-2
d_gene: .
abundance: .
v_gene: TRBV29-1
CDR3aa: CSVYAGEVESGYTF
CDR3nt: TGCAGCGTATACGCAGGGGAGGTGGAATCTGGCTACACCTTC

j_gene: TRBJ1-1
d_gene: TRBD1
abundance: .
v_gene: TRBV5-1
CDR3aa: CASSPGGGQGTGAFF
CDR3nt: TGCGCCAGCAGCCCGGGGGGCGGACAGGGAACAGGAGCTTTCTTT

j_gene: TRBJ1-3
d_gene: .
abundance: .
v_gene: TRBV7-2
CDR3aa: CASSLSATHSGNTIYF
CDR3nt: TGTGCCAGCAGCTTATCGGCAACACACTCTGGAAACACCATATATTTT

j_gene: TRBJ2-6
d_gene: TRBD1
abundance: few
v_gene: TRBV5-6
CDR3aa: CASSTGVFVPSGANVLTF
CDR3nt: TGTGCCAGCAGCACAGGGGTTTTCGTCCCCTCTGGGGCCAACGTCCTGACTTTC

j_gene: TRBJ2-5
d_gene: .
abundance: .
v_gene: TRBV7-7
CDR3aa: CASSLGGGSDGPQYF
CDR3nt: TGTGCTAGCAGCTTAGGAGGGGGAAGTGATGGCCCCCAGTACTTC

j_gene: TRBJ1-1
d_gene: .
abundance: .
v_gene: TRBV7-7
CDR3aa: CASSSDRNTEAFF
CDR3nt: TGTGCTAGCAGCTCGGACAGGAACACTGAAGCTTTCTTT

j_gene: TRBJ2-1
d_gene: .
abundance: .
v_gene: TRBV5-6
CDR3aa: CASSFPPAGPKDEQFF
CDR3nt: TGTGCCAGCAGCTTCCCCCCCGCGGGTCCCAAGGATGAGCAGTTCTTC

j_gene: TRBJ1-2
d_gene: .
abundance: .
v_gene: TRBV12-5
CDR3aa: CASGLVGVGGWGYGYTF
CDR3nt: TGTGCTAGTGGTTTGGTAGGAGTAGGGGGATGGGGCTATGGCTACACCTTC

j_gene: TRBJ2-5
d_gene: TRBD2
abundance: .
v_gene: TRBV5-4
CDR3aa: CASSLAGGIGETQYF
CDR3nt: TGTGCCAGCAGCTTGGCGGGGGGTATCGGAGAGACCCAGTACTTC

j_gene: TRBJ1-4
d_gene: TRBD1
abundance: .
v_gene: TRBV2
CDR3aa: CASGTGYVGEKLFF
CDR3nt: TGTGCCAGCGGGACAGGGTACGTTGGTGAAAAACTGTTTTTT

j_gene: TRBJ1-5
d_gene: TRBD1
abundance: few
v_gene: TRBV27
CDR3aa: CASSAIRTGSWPQHF
CDR3nt: TGTGCCAGCAGTGCGATCAGGACAGGATCATGGCCCCAGCATTTT

j_gene: TRBJ2-3
d_gene: TRBD2
abundance: .
v_gene: TRBV18
CDR3aa: CASSPTGTSGGSTDTQYF
CDR3nt: TGTGCCAGCTCACCCACCGGGACTAGCGGAGGGAGCACAGATACGCAGTATTTT

j_gene: TRBJ2-5
d_gene: TRBD1
abundance: .
v_gene: TRBV3-1/TRBV3-2
CDR3aa: CASSHTGTDQETQYF
CDR3nt: TGTGCCAGCAGCCACACCGGGACAGACCAAGAGACCCAGTACTTC

j_gene: TRBJ1-1
d_gene: .
abundance: .
v_gene: TRBV15
CDR3aa: CATSRDHWDYTEAFF
CDR3nt: TGTGCCACCAGCAGAGATCATTGGGACTACACTGAAGCTTTCTTT

j_gene: TRBJ2-5
d_gene: TRBD1
abundance: .
v_gene: TRBV2
CDR3aa: CASEGTAQETQYF
CDR3nt: TGTGCCAGCGAGGGGACAGCCCAAGAGACCCAGTACTTC

j_gene: TRBJ1-5
d_gene: .
abundance: .
v_gene: TRBV4-2
CDR3aa: CASSQEGSLGNQPQHF
CDR3nt: TGTGCCAGCAGCCAAGAGGGGTCTTTAGGCAATCAGCCCCAGCATTTT

j_gene: TRBJ2-5
d_gene: TRBD2
abundance: .
v_gene: TRBV6-5
CDR3aa: CASTALGQGGETQYF
CDR3nt: TGTGCCAGCACCGCCCTCGGGCAGGGAGGGGAGACCCAGTACTTC

j_gene: TRBJ2-3
d_gene: TRBD2
abundance: .
v_gene: TRBV2
CDR3aa: CASRVLAGSTDTQYF
CDR3nt: TGTGCCAGCAGAGTACTAGCGGGAAGCACAGATACGCAGTATTTT

j_gene: TRBJ2-7
d_gene: .
abundance: .
v_gene: TRBV14
CDR3aa: CASSQGARQYF
CDR3nt: TGTGCCAGCAGCCAAGGAGCTAGGCAGTACTTC

j_gene: TRBJ1-1
d_gene: TRBD1
abundance: .
v_gene: TRBV6-6
CDR3aa: CASSYLTGDWVTEAFF
CDR3nt: TGCGCCAGCAGTTACTTAACAGGGGATTGGGTCACTGAAGCTTTCTTT

j_gene: TRBJ2-4
d_gene: .
abundance: .
v_gene: TRBV5-1
CDR3aa: CASSLGRGGGNIQYF
CDR3nt: TGCGCCAGCAGCTTGGGCCGGGGTGGCGGTAACATTCAGTACTTC

j_gene: TRBJ2-7
d_gene: .
abundance: .
v_gene: TRBV7-8
CDR3aa: CASSPRTSSYEQYF
CDR3nt: TGTGCCAGCAGCCCACGGACATCCTCCTACGAGCAGTACTTC

j_gene: TRBJ1-5
d_gene: .
abundance: few
v_gene: TRBV7-9
CDR3aa: CASSPGPRSQHF
CDR3nt: TGTGCCAGCAGCCCCGGGCCACGGTCCCAGCATTTT

j_gene: TRBJ1-2
d_gene: .
abundance: .
v_gene: TRBV15
CDR3aa: CATSGDGVYGYTF
CDR3nt: TGTGCCACCAGCGGGGACGGCGTCTATGGCTACACCTTC

j_gene: TRBJ1-1
d_gene: .
abundance: .
v_gene: TRBV11-3
CDR3aa: CASTKGGGALKAFF
CDR3nt: TGTGCCAGCACTAAAGGTGGGGGGGCGCTGAAAGCTTTCTTT

j_gene: TRBJ2-2
d_gene: .
abundance: few
v_gene: TRBV11-3
CDR3aa: CASSLRGARTGELFF
CDR3nt: TGTGCCAGCAGCTTACGGGGGGCTCGGACCGGGGAGCTGTTTTTT

j_gene: TRBJ2-1
d_gene: .
abundance: .
v_gene: TRBV3-1/TRBV3-2
CDR3aa: CASSPYLPSAAIGEQFF
CDR3nt: TGTGCCAGCAGCCCATATCTTCCTAGCGCGGCGATAGGTGAGCAGTTCTTC

j_gene: TRBJ1-1
d_gene: .
abundance: .
v_gene: TRBV11-3
CDR3aa: CASSLVLTGAVNTEAFF
CDR3nt: TGTGCCAGCAGCTTAGTACTCACGGGGGCAGTGAACACTGAAGCTTTCTTT

j_gene: TRBJ2-7
d_gene: .
abundance: .
v_gene: TRBV11-3
CDR3aa: CASSAYDRPYEQYF
CDR3nt: TGTGCCAGCAGCGCGTATGATCGGCCCTACGAGCAGTACTTC

j_gene: TRBJ2-1
d_gene: TRBD2
abundance: .
v_gene: TRBV2
CDR3aa: CASSQISGGYNEQFF
CDR3nt: TGTGCCAGCAGCCAGATTAGCGGGGGGTACAATGAGCAGTTCTTC

j_gene: TRBJ2-7
d_gene: TRBD2
abundance: .
v_gene: TRBV5-1
CDR3aa: CASSTSGSPSYEQYF
CDR3nt: TGCGCCAGCAGCACAAGCGGGAGTCCGTCCTACGAGCAGTACTTC

j_gene: TRBJ2-3
d_gene: TRBD2
abundance: .
v_gene: TRBV10-3
CDR3aa: CAIAGERGGTDTQYF
CDR3nt: TGTGCCATCGCGGGGGAGCGGGGGGGCACAGATACGCAGTATTTT

j_gene: TRBJ1-2
d_gene: .
abundance: .
v_gene: TRBV4-2
CDR3aa: CASSRTGRVVDGYTF
CDR3nt: TGTGCCAGCAGCCGCACCGGTCGGGTGGTGGATGGCTACACCTTC

j_gene: TRBJ2-6
d_gene: .
abundance: .
v_gene: TRBV7-8
CDR3aa: CASSSRGLSSGANVLTF
CDR3nt: TGTGCCAGCAGCTCCAGGGGTCTAAGCTCTGGGGCCAACGTCCTGACTTTC